This passage covers 29 T cell receptor beta chains from one sample sequenced in a study of blood T cell repertoires in COVID-19 (dated by TCRdb to about 2020). Libraries were made using the immunoSEQ multiplex PCR assay. The source is immuneACCESS, and TCRdb retained only in-frame sequences with V and J called. Part of the clones is not carried over; for the studies checked, unresolved V genes explain less than half of this, and the remainder is unexplained. For this sample the table gives some 180,000 clones, of which 90% were detected only once. The ten most abundant clones make up around 0.53% of the sample. Sequencing was carried out using peripheral blood. These receptors were taken from a man in his fifties with acute or convalescent COVID-19.

The gene calls are TRBV6-1 and TRBJ2-2; no clear D. From germline, CDR1 is MNHNS and CDR2 SASEGT. Deletions cut 2 bases from V and 4 bases from J, with 11 bases between. CDR3 length equals 15 residues. The CDR3 nucleotides read TGTGCCAGCAGTGAAATTTCCCCCGGCACCGGGGAGCTGTTTTTT. It specifies CASSEISPGTGELFF.

The V gene is TRBV9, the J gene TRBJ1-1, with TRBD1 matching 7 bases. The V segment lost 4 bases and the J segment 6 bases; nucleotides outside the gene matches: 18. The germline gives CDR1 SGDLS, CDR2 YYNGEE. There are 17 residues in the CDR3. The CDR3 DNA is TGTGCCAGCAGCACCCCCTTGCGGGACAGACAGCGGGCTGAAGCTTTCTTT. As protein: CASSTPLRDRQRAEAFF.

The chain joins TRBV12-3 or TRBV12-4 to TRBJ1-4; possibly TRBD1 for D (5 bases). V dropped 4 bases and J dropped 12 bases, with 15 bases sitting between them. The CDR3 runs to 13 residues. The CDR3 region has the DNA TGTGCCAGCAGTTCCGCCGCGATAGGGGAACTGTTTTTT. Translated, it gives CASSSAAIGELFF.

The chain is built from TRBV7-3 and TRBJ2-7; the match to TRBD1 covers 10 bases. The junction had 8 bases not matched to a gene; V was cut back by 5 bases and J by 7 bases. Germline assignment: CDR1 SGHTA and CDR2 FQGTGA. This CDR3 region has 14 residues. The CDR3 loop reads CASSSAGQGSEQYF. The CDR3 DNA is TGTGCCAGCAGCAGTGCGGGACAGGGGTCGGAGCAGTACTTC.

The CDR3 loop is CASGSPSTSGAYEQYF. Here the CDR3 DNA reads TGTGCCAGCGGGAGCCCCTCGACTAGCGGAGCCTACGAGCAGTACTTC. The chain links TRBV28 to TRBJ2-7; 9 nucleotides align to TRBD2. The CDR3 length is 16 residues. The germline CDR1 and CDR2 sequences are MDHEN and SYDVKM. With 8 bases clipped from V and 2 bases from J, the junction kept 13 bases outside the gene matches. Complete variable domain (other parts from reference TRBV28 and TRBJ2-7): DVKVTQSSRYLVKRTGEKVFLECVQDMDHENMFWYRQDPGLGLRLIYFSYDVKMKEKGDIPEGYSVSREKKERFSLILESASTNQTSMYLCASGSPSTSGAYEQYFGPGTRLTVT.

The rearrangement links TRBV7-3 to TRBJ2-3; 8 bases align to TRBD2. Germline lookup yields CDR1 SGHTA and CDR2 FQGTGA. With V trimmed by 5 bases and J by 6 bases, 4 bases remained unmatched. The CDR3 has 13 amino acids. In DNA, the CDR3 is TGTGCCAGCAGCAACGGGGGGGCGGATACGCAGTATTTT. Translating gives CASSNGGADTQYF.

This chain joins TRBV7-8 and TRBJ2-1; TRBD2 aligns across 9 bases. The CDR3 totals 15 residues. CDR1 and CDR2 (germline): SGHVS, FQNEAQ. Trimming at V came to 7 bases and at J to 8 bases, leaving 12 bases not matched to a gene. CDR3: CASTLSSGRWYEQFF. CDR3 DNA: TGTGCCAGCACCCTCTCGAGCGGGAGGTGGTATGAGCAGTTCTTC.

V gene TRBV28 combines with J gene TRBJ1-2, with 10 bases lining up with TRBD1. The CDR3 has 14 amino acids. Germline CDR1 MDHEN, CDR2 SYDVKM. J was trimmed by 5 bases and V by 3 bases; bases with no gene match: 3. CDR3 residues: CASSLGQGWYGYTF. The CDR3 region has the DNA TGTGCCAGCAGTTTGGGACAGGGGTGGTATGGCTACACCTTC.

The chain is built from TRBV29-1 and TRBJ2-3; 7 bases are shared with TRBD2. Germline V lookup: CDR1 SQVTM, CDR2 ANQGSEA. The CDR3 length is 14 residues. The V gene end was trimmed by 1 base and the J gene end by 6 bases; junction bases not matched to a gene: 7. CDR3 protein: CSVEGGRVLDTQYF. The CDR3, as DNA: TGCAGCGTTGAAGGCGGGAGAGTTTTGGATACGCAGTATTTT.

V usage is TRBV19 and J usage is TRBJ1-5; TRBD1 aligns across 10 bases. Germline V gives CDR1 LNHDA, CDR2 SQIVND (reference sequence). The CDR3 has 16 amino acids. With 5 bases clipped from V and 4 bases from J, the junction kept 8 bases outside the gene matches. CDR3 residues: CASSPMDRGENQPQHF. CDR3 bases: TGTGCCAGTAGTCCGATGGACAGGGGGGAGAATCAGCCCCAGCATTTT.

V and J are TRBV19 and TRBJ2-2; D is uncertain. This CDR3 comprises 14 residues. Germline CDR1 LNHDA, CDR2 SQIVND (reference sequence). V lost 7 bases to trimming and J lost 4 bases, with 13 bases between them. DNA of the CDR3: TGTGCCAGTAAGATTAGAGTCGCCACCGGGGAGCTGTTTTTT. Protein sequence: CASKIRVATGELFF. Combining the CDR3 with reference TRBV19 and TRBJ2-2 gives the whole variable domain DGGITQSPKYLFRKEGQNVTLSCEQNLNHDAMYWYRQDPGQGLRLIYYSQIVNDFQKGDIAEGYSVSREKKESFPLTVTSAQKNPTAFYLCASKIRVATGELFFGEGSRLTVL.

The chain combines TRBV11-3 with TRBJ1-1, with no clear D. Trimming pared 5 bases from V and 9 bases from J, leaving 13 bases between. CDR1 SGHNT and CDR2 YENEEA come from the germline V gene. The CDR3 covers 12 residues. CDR3: CASSKSSGKAFF. CDR3 bases: TGTGCCAGCAGCAAGTCGTCGGGGAAAGCTTTCTTT.

The V call is TRBV28, the J call TRBJ1-6; D might be TRBD1 (5 bases). Germline V gene data show CDR1 as MDHEN and CDR2 as SYDVKM. The V end was cut by 2 bases, the J end by 10 bases, with 27 bases between. The CDR3 covers 19 residues. CDR3 in amino acids: CASSLRRGDPILPGSPLHF. The CDR3 DNA reads TGTGCCAGCAGTTTAAGGCGCGGGGACCCTATCCTTCCTGGGTCACCCCTCCACTTT.

Only one count was recorded for this clone. At the DNA level, this CDR3 is encoded by other sequences in the same sample as well. V usage is TRBV7-9 and J usage is TRBJ2-5; D not resolved. Germline lookup yields CDR1 SEHNR and CDR2 FQNEAQ (reference sequence). This CDR3 comprises 13 residues. V dropped 0 bases and J dropped 4 bases, with 6 bases sitting between them. The CDR3 sequence is CASSLAGGETQYF. CDR3 nucleotides: TGTGCCAGCAGCTTAGCCGGCGGAGAGACCCAGTACTTC.

The chain employs TRBV2 and TRBJ1-1; D uncertain. There are 14 residues in the CDR3. Germline V lookup: CDR1 SNHLY, CDR2 FYNNEI. With 8 bases removed from V and 4 bases from J, the gap between germline ends came to 17 bases. CDR3 amino acids: CASSSAGLVTEAFF. For the CDR3, the DNA is TGTGCCAGCTCCAGTGCGGGTTTGGTCACTGAAGCTTTCTTT.

The chain is built from TRBV6-4 and TRBJ2-2, with TRBD2 matching over 9 bases. Germline V lookup: CDR1 MRHNA, CDR2 SNTAGT. The CDR3 loop spans 18 amino acids. Trimming at V came to 4 bases and at J to 4 bases, leaving 13 bases not matched to a gene. The CDR3 protein is CASSAWTSEGGATGELFF. The CDR3 DNA is TGTGCCAGCAGTGCCTGGACTAGCGAAGGGGGGGCCACCGGGGAGCTGTTTTTT.

This sequence joins TRBV6-5 and TRBJ1-1; D remains ambiguous. CDR3 length equals 13 residues. Germline CDR1 is MNHEY and CDR2 is SVGAGI. Trimming cost V 6 bases and J 10 bases, with 18 bases left between them. The CDR3 protein is CASSTTGGYGAFF. Written as DNA, the CDR3 is TGTGCCAGCAGCACGACTGGCGGATATGGAGCTTTCTTT.

The V and J genes are TRBV28 and TRBJ1-2; no clear D. CDR3 length: 14 amino acids. Deletions cut 3 bases from V and 2 bases from J, with 10 bases between. Germline V gene sequence: CDR1 MDHEN, CDR2 SYDVKM. The CDR3 spells CASSLFGENYGYTF. The CDR3 DNA reads as TGTGCCAGCAGTTTGTTCGGGGAAAACTATGGCTACACCTTC.

To note about this clone: This likely comes from a read error, as the CDR3 has no conserved phenylalanine or tryptophan at its end. No DNA is shown, since the ends of the CDR3 on it are uncertain; the CDR3 is the one TCRdb lists. The V and J genes are TRBV3-1 (or the pseudogene TRBV3-2) and TRBJ2-7; TRBD2 reflects the table's D call only, with no check against the DNA. Germline assignment: CDR1 LGHDT and CDR2 YNNKEL (reference sequence). The CDR3 has 11 amino acids, counting both end residues. The CDR3: CASSIGEGLIL.

The chain is built from TRBV27 and TRBJ1-6, with D unclear. The germline gives CDR1 MNHEY, CDR2 SMNVEV (reference sequence). There are 13 residues in the CDR3. The V end lost 6 bases, the J end lost 6 bases, and 9 bases lay between the germline ends. The CDR3 DNA is TGTGCCAGCAGCCCTCAGGCTAATTCACCCCTCCACTTT. This codes for CASSPQANSPLHF.

This clone was detected once. The J gene is TRBJ2-1, the V gene TRBV6-6; 7 positions match TRBD1. This CDR3 is built from 16 residues. The V gene end was trimmed by 2 bases and the J gene end by 9 bases; junction bases not matched to a gene: 13. Per germline, CDR1 MNHNY and CDR2 SVGAGI (reference sequence). This chain's CDR3 is CASSYGGQYGPSEQFF. CDR3 nucleotide sequence: TGTGCCAGCAGTTACGGGGGACAGTATGGCCCATCTGAGCAGTTCTTC.

This CDR3 reads CASSVGLGAEQYF. In DNA form, the CDR3 reads TGTGCCAGCAGCGTAGGACTAGGAGCCGAGCAGTACTTC. The V and J genes are TRBV9 and TRBJ2-7; D may be TRBD2 (6 bases). CDR1 and CDR2 (germline): SGDLS, YYNGEE. The V gene lost 0 bases and the J gene lost 6 bases, with 10 bases spanning the gap. The CDR3 runs 13 residues.

The chain links TRBV19 to TRBJ1-6; no definite D call. V lost 6 bases, J lost 9 bases, and 15 bases lay in between. From germline, CDR1 is LNHDA and CDR2 SQIVND (reference sequence). The length of the CDR3 is 14 residues. The CDR3 region has the DNA TGTGCCAGTAGCCCGCAGGTAACCGGTTCACCCCTCCACTTT. Its protein is CASSPQVTGSPLHF. The full variable domain, rest sourced from reference TRBV19 and TRBJ1-6, is DGGITQSPKYLFRKEGQNVTLSCEQNLNHDAMYWYRQDPGQGLRLIYYSQIVNDFQKGDIAEGYSVSREKKESFPLTVTSAQKNPTAFYLCASSPQVTGSPLHFGNGTRLTVT.

V is TRBV4-2 and J is TRBJ1-1; possibly TRBD1 for D (5 bases). Germline V gene lookup returns CDR1 LGHNA and CDR2 YNFKEQ. V was trimmed by 6 bases and J by 1 base, leaving 15 bases between them. This CDR3 is 15 amino acids long. The DNA for the CDR3 is TGTGCCAGCAGACGCGATCCTCAGGGGAACACTGAAGCTTTCTTT. This encodes CASRRDPQGNTEAFF.

V and J are TRBV7-9 and TRBJ2-5; TRBD2 aligns across 9 bases. The CDR3 totals 15 residues. The V and J ends lost 5 bases and 3 bases, in that order; junction bases with no gene match: 7. Per the germline V gene, CDR1 is SEHNR and CDR2 is FQNEAQ (reference sequence). In nucleotides, the CDR3 is TGTGCCAGCAGCCCGTTAGCGGGAGTCAAAGAGACCCAGTACTTC. Its translation: CASSPLAGVKETQYF.

In DNA form, the CDR3 reads TGTGCCAGCTCACCACAAAACAGTTACTACGAGCAGTACTTC. This translates into CASSPQNSYYEQYF. The rearrangement joins TRBV18 to TRBJ2-7; D ambiguous. The CDR3 sequence is 14 residues long. Trimming left V 1 base short and J 3 bases short, with 10 bases between. CDR1 and CDR2 (germline): KGHSH, LQKENI.

V is TRBV6-1 and J is TRBJ1-5; no definite D call. V lost 2 bases, J lost 4 bases, and 9 bases lay in between. The CDR3 sequence is 14 residues long. Germline CDR1 is MNHNS and CDR2 is SASEGT. The CDR3 nucleotides are TGTGCCAGCAGTGAAATCCTAATAAATCAGCCCCAGCATTTT. Its protein is CASSEILINQPQHF.

CDR3 sequence (DNA): TGTGCCAGCTCAGGGGTCGACAGACGTGAAGATGAGCAGTTCTTC. It is translated as CASSGVDRREDEQFF. V usage is TRBV18 and J usage is TRBJ2-1; D may be TRBD1 (5 bases). Germline CDR1 reads KGHSH; CDR2 reads LQKENI. Trimming left V 5 bases short and J 8 bases short, with 19 bases between. This CDR3 has 15 residues. The full variable domain, its missing parts supplied by reference TRBV18 and TRBJ2-1, is NAGVMQNPRHLVRRRGQEARLRCSPMKGHSHVYWYRQLPEEGLKFMVYLQKENIIDESGMPKERFSAEFPKEGPSILRIQQVVRGDSAAYFCASSGVDRREDEQFFGPGTRLTVL.

The chain links TRBV6-5 to TRBJ2-5, with 7 bases fitting TRBD1. Germline lookup yields CDR1 MNHEY and CDR2 SVGAGI. Unmatched junction bases numbered 4, after V lost 10 bases and J lost 2 bases. The CDR3 is 12 amino acids. The CDR3 region is CAIGTAQETQYF. The CDR3 bases are TGTGCCATAGGGACAGCGCAAGAGACCCAGTACTTC.